This T cell receptor beta chain appears in the sequencing data of a study of shared clonotypes between healthy human individuals. Between the trimmed V and J ends, which lost 4 bases and 3 bases, there was a span of 15 bases. The CDR3 runs 15 residues. Per germline, CDR1 MGHRA and CDR2 YSYEKL. The naive CD8 fraction comprised CD45RO-negative cells positively selected for CCR7 and excluded terminally differentiated effector memory CD45RA+ cells. Assay runs were performed at deep level. The method was immunoSEQ multiplex PCR; TCRdb's version includes in-frame clones alone and lacks a portion of them. The sample consists of 1.5 million to 2.5 million clones, approximately 94% of them appearing once.

Sequences were obtained from naive CD8+ T cells sorted from blood. The clonotype was recovered from a man in his late teens or twenties in good health. V gene TRBV4-1 combines with J gene TRBJ1-1; tentatively, D is TRBD1 (5 bases). The CDR3 sequence: CASSPLGGGYTEAFF. For the CDR3, the DNA is TGCGCCAGCAGCCCCCTGGGGGGAGGGTACACTGAAGCTTTCTTT.